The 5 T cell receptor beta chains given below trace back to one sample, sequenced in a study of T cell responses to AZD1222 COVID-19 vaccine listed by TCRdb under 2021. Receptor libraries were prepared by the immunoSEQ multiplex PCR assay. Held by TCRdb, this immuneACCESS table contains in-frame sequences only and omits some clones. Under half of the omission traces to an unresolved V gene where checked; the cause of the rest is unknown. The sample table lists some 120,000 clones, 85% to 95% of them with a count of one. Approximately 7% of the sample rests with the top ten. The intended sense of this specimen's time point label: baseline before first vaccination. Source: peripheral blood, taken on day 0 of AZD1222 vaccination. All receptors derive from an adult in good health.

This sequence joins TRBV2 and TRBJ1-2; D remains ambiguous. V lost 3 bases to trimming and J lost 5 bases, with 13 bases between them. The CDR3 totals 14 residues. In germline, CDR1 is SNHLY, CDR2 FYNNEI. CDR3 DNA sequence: TGTGCCAGCAGTGAGCAAGGCAGTGGGTATGGCTACACCTTC. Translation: CASSEQGSGYGYTF. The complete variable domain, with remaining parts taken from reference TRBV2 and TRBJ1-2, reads EPEVTQTPSHQVTQMGQEVILRCVPISNHLYFYWYRQILGQKVEFLVSFYNNEISEKSEIFDDQFSVERPDGSNFTLKIRSTKLEDSAMYFCASSEQGSGYGYTFGSGTRLTVV.

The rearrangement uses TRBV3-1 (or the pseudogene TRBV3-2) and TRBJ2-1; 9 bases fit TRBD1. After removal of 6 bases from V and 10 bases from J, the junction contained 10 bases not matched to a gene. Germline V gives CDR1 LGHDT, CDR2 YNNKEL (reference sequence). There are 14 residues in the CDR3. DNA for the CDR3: TGTGCCAGCAGGCCTGACAGGGGGGGCGGCGAGCAGTTCTTC. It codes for CASRPDRGGGEQFF.

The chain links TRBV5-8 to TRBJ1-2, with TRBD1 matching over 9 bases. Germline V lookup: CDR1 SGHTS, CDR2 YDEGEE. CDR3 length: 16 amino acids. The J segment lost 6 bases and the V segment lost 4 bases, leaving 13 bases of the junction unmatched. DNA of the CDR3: TGTGCCAGCAGCCATGGACAGGGGCGCCTCGCGGATGGCTACACCTTC. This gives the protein CASSHGQGRLADGYTF.

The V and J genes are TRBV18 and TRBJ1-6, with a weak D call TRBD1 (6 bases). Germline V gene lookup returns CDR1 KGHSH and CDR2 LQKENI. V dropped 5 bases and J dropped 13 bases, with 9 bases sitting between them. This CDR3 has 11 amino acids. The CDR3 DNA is TGTGCCAGCTCAGTACAGGGTCCCCTCCACTTT. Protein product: CASSVQGPLHF. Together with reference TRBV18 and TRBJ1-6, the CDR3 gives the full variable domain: NAGVMQNPRHLVRRRGQEARLRCSPMKGHSHVYWYRQLPEEGLKFMVYLQKENIIDESGMPKERFSAEFPKEGPSILRIQQVVRGDSAAYFCASSVQGPLHFGNGTRLTVT.

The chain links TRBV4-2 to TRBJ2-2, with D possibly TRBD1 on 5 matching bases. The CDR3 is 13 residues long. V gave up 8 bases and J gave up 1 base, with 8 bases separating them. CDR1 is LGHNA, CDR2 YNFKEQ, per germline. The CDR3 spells CASQGRNTGELFF. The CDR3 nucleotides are TGTGCCAGCCAGGGCAGGAACACCGGGGAGCTGTTTTTT.